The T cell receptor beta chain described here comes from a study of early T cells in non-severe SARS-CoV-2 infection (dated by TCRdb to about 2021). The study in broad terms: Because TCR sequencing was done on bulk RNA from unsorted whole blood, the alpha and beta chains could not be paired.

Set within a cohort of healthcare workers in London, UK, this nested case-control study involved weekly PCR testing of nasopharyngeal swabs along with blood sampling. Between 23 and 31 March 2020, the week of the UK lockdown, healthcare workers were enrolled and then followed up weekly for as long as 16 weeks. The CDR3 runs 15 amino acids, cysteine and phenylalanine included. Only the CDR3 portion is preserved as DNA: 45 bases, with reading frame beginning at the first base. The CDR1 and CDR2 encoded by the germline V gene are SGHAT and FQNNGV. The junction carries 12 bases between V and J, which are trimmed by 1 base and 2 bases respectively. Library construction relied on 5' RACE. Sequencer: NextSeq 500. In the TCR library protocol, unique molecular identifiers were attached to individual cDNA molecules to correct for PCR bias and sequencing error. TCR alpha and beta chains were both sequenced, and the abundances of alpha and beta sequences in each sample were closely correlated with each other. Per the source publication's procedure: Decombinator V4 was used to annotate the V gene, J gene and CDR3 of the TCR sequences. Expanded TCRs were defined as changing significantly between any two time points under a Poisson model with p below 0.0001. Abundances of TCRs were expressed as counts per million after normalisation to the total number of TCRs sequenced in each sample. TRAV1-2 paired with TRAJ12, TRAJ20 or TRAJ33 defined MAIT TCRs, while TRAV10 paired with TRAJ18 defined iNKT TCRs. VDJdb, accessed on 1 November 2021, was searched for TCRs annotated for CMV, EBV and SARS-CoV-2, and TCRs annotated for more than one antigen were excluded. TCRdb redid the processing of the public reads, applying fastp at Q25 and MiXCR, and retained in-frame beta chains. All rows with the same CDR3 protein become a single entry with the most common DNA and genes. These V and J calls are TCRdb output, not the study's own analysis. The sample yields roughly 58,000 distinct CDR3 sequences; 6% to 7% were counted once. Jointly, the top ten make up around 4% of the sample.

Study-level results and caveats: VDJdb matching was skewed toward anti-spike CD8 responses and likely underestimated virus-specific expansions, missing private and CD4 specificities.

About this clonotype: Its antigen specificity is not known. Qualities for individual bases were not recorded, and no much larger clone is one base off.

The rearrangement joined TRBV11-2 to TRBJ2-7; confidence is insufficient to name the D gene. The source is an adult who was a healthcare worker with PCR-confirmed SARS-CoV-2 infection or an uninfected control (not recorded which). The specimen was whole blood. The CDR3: CASSLAPQRTYEQYF. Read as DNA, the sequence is TGTGCCAGCAGCTTAGCCCCCCAGAGAACCTACGAGCAGTACTTC.